This passage covers 31 T cell receptor beta chains from one sample sequenced in a study of beta chain features in type 1 diabetes. Broader study findings: Type 1 diabetes patients had TCRB CDR3s that were shorter (moderately but significantly so) in all four CD4+ subsets.

As every portion of the isolated RNA was reverse transcribed, the sequencing read expressed TCRB transcripts. Profiled with immunoSEQ multiplex PCR; TCRdb holds only in-frame clones, not every one. The sample holds 200,000 to 300,000 clones, about 11% seen once. What these receptors recognize is not known. Specimen: naive CD4+ T cells from blood. These receptors were obtained from a man under 40 with type 1 diabetes.

This clone was counted a few times. This CDR3 is also generated by other DNA sequences in the sample. The chain uses TRBV28 and TRBJ2-5; TRBD1 is a possible D gene (5 bases). CDR3 length: 13 amino acids. CDR1 MDHEN and CDR2 SYDVKM come from the germline V gene. Trimming cost V 4 bases and J 3 bases, with 9 bases left between them. CDR3 sequence: CASSSGQEETQYF. DNA for the CDR3: TGTGCCAGCAGTTCAGGGCAGGAAGAGACCCAGTACTTC.

The V call is TRBV7-8, the J call TRBJ2-1, with D perhaps TRBD2 (6 bases). Germline V gene lookup returns CDR1 SGHVS and CDR2 FQNEAQ. V was pared by 5 bases and J by 5 bases, with 13 bases between. The CDR3 loop spans 14 amino acids. CDR3: CASSPRDSNNEQFF. For the CDR3, the DNA is TGTGCCAGCAGCCCCCGGGACTCGAACAATGAGCAGTTCTTC.

The chain has TRBV12-5 and TRBJ2-2, with D maybe TRBD2 (7 bases). The CDR3 runs to 18 residues. The ends were cut back, 1 base at V and 5 bases at J, with 20 bases in the middle. Looked up from germline, CDR1 is LGHNT and CDR2 is FRNRAP. CDR3 region: CASGLALGGVLVTGELFF. The CDR3 DNA follows: TGTGCTAGTGGTTTGGCCCTAGGGGGGGTACTCGTGACCGGGGAGCTGTTTTTT.

This clone was seen a handful of times. The gene calls are TRBV29-1 and TRBJ1-1; D is uncertain. CDR3 size: 15 residues. Germline CDR1 reads SQVTM; CDR2 reads ANQGSEA. Between the trimmed V and J ends, which lost 4 bases and 4 bases, there was a span of 19 bases. The CDR3 protein is CSVGSGWGSSTEAFF. Written as DNA, the CDR3 is TGCAGCGTTGGTTCGGGGTGGGGATCTAGCACTGAAGCTTTCTTT.

This clone was counted only a few times. The chain couples TRBV7-9 to TRBJ2-7; no definite D call. V was clipped by 4 bases and J by 3 bases, with 10 bases between them. Per germline, CDR1 SEHNR and CDR2 FQNEAQ (reference sequence). CDR3 length: 13 residues. CDR3 bases: TGTGCCAGCAGCTCCCACATCGTCTACGAGCAGTACTTC. It is translated as CASSSHIVYEQYF.

This clone was found a few times. V and J are TRBV7-2 and TRBJ2-4; 8 bases are shared with TRBD2. V was clipped by 5 bases and J by 2 bases; unmatched bases: 8. The CDR3 loop spans 16 amino acids. Germline V gene data show CDR1 as SGHTA and CDR2 as FQGNSA. CDR3 in DNA: TGTGCCAGCAGCCCTTGGACTAGCCTCTCCAAAAACATTCAGTACTTC. This sequence encodes CASSPWTSLSKNIQYF.

This clone was seen a handful of times. This chain connects TRBV4-3 to TRBJ1-2, with a weak D call TRBD1 (5 bases). Per germline, CDR1 LGHNA and CDR2 YSLEER. V was clipped by 1 base and J by 7 bases, with 10 bases between them. The CDR3 length is 13 residues. The DNA for the CDR3 is TGCGCCAGCAGCCAAGGGTGGGGCGTTGGCTACACCTTC. Translating gives CASSQGWGVGYTF.

This clone was seen more than once but under ten times. The chain joins TRBV10-3 to TRBJ1-2, with D perhaps matching TRBD1 (6 bases). V was trimmed by 9 bases and J by 1 base, leaving 12 bases between them. Germline CDR1 ENHRY, CDR2 SYGVKD. The CDR3 runs to 13 residues. The CDR3: CAMSDSHNYGYTF. The CDR3 nucleotides read TGTGCCATGTCGGACAGCCATAACTATGGCTACACCTTC.

This clone was counted a few times. The rearrangement links TRBV5-4 to TRBJ1-5; D is possibly TRBD1 (5 bases). With 4 bases removed from V and 6 bases from J, the gap between germline ends came to 17 bases. Germline-derived CDR1 and CDR2 are SGHNT and YYREEE (reference sequence). The CDR3 loop spans 15 amino acids. CDR3 nucleotide sequence: TGTGCCAGCAGCCTGGGGCCAGGGAATGGTCAGCCCCAGCATTTT. It specifies CASSLGPGNGQPQHF.

V and J are TRBV27 and TRBJ1-5; 8 nucleotides align to TRBD1. From germline, CDR1 is MNHEY and CDR2 SMNVEV (reference sequence). Trimming removed 5 bases from V and 4 bases from J; junction bases left unmatched: 4. This CDR3 region has 14 residues. The CDR3, as DNA: TGTGCCAGCAGTCCCGGACAGGGTAATCAGCCCCAGCATTTT. It translates to CASSPGQGNQPQHF.

V gene TRBV5-1 combines with J gene TRBJ2-1; TRBD1 matches 7 bases. This CDR3 contains 15 residues. V shed 4 bases, J shed 4 bases, and the junction held 8 bases outside the gene matches. Germline V gene sequence: CDR1 SGHRS, CDR2 YFSETQ. As DNA, the CDR3 is TGCGCCAGCAGCGTCCGGGACAGATTTTACAATGAGCAGTTCTTC. It is translated as CASSVRDRFYNEQFF.

The V gene is TRBV18, the J gene TRBJ2-2; TRBD1 might be the D (5 bases). Trimming removed 4 bases from V and 12 bases from J, with 21 bases in between. This CDR3 is built from 15 residues. Germline V gene lookup returns CDR1 KGHSH and CDR2 LQKENI. In nucleotides, the CDR3 is TGTGCCAGCTCACGATCAGGGTCTGAACAGTCGAAGCTGTTTTTT. Translation gives CASSRSGSEQSKLFF.

The rearrangement links TRBV5-1 to TRBJ2-2; maybe TRBD1 (6 bases). Germline-derived CDR1 and CDR2 are SGHRS and YFSETQ. The CDR3 extends over 14 amino acids. Between the trimmed V and J ends, which lost 4 bases and 0 bases, there was a span of 7 bases. The CDR3 nucleotides are TGCGCCAGCAGCCAGGGGACGAACACCGGGGAGCTGTTTTTT. Translating it yields CASSQGTNTGELFF.

V usage is TRBV11-2 and J usage is TRBJ2-7; TRBD2 might be the D (6 bases). Germline V gene lookup returns CDR1 SGHAT and CDR2 FQNNGV. V shed 4 bases and J shed 4 bases, with 11 bases lying between them. The CDR3 length is 13 residues. The CDR3, as DNA: TGTGCCAGCAGCTGGAATGGGGGGTACGAGCAGTACTTC. Its translation: CASSWNGGYEQYF.

J is TRBJ2-5 and V is TRBV5-1; 7 positions match TRBD1. Losses at the gene ends were 0 bases for V and 5 bases for J; bases not matched to a gene: 7. This CDR3 is 15 amino acids long. From germline, CDR1 is SGHRS and CDR2 YFSETQ. CDR3 residues: CASSLVTGISETQYF. The CDR3 bases are TGCGCCAGCAGCTTGGTGACAGGGATTTCGGAGACCCAGTACTTC. The full variable domain, in which reference TRBV5-1 and TRBJ2-5 provide the parts outside the CDR3, is KAGVTQTPRYLIKTRGQQVTLSCSPISGHRSVSWYQQTPGQGLQFLFEYFSETQRNKGNFPGRFSGRQFSNSRSEMNVSTLELGDSALYLCASSLVTGISETQYFGPGTRLLVL.

This clone was detected a few times. This chain uses TRBV18 with TRBJ2-5, with 9 bases fitting TRBD1. CDR3 size: 16 residues. V shed 5 bases, J shed 2 bases, and the junction held 9 bases outside the gene matches. Germline CDR1 KGHSH, CDR2 LQKENI. The CDR3, as DNA: TGTGCCAGCTCAACCCTCGTCGGGACAGGGCAAGAGACCCAGTACTTC. Translating gives CASSTLVGTGQETQYF.

This clone was counted a few times. CDR3 protein: CASSFLMDSNEQFF. The CDR3, as DNA: TGCGCCAGCAGCTTCTTAATGGACAGCAATGAGCAGTTCTTC. The V call is TRBV5-1, the J call TRBJ2-1; a possible D gene is TRBD1 (6 bases). V was shortened by 2 bases and J by 6 bases, with 12 bases between the two germline ends. This CDR3 has 14 amino acids. CDR1 SGHRS and CDR2 YFSETQ come from the germline V gene. The full variable domain, in which reference TRBV5-1 and TRBJ2-1 provide the parts outside the CDR3, is KAGVTQTPRYLIKTRGQQVTLSCSPISGHRSVSWYQQTPGQGLQFLFEYFSETQRNKGNFPGRFSGRQFSNSRSEMNVSTLELGDSALYLCASSFLMDSNEQFFGPGTRLTVL.

This clone was counted between two and nine times. The V and J genes are TRBV7-9 and TRBJ2-7; 10 bases line up with TRBD1. This CDR3 region has 15 residues. With 4 bases clipped from V and 3 bases from J, the junction kept 6 bases outside the gene matches. CDR1 and CDR2 (germline): SEHNR, FQNEAQ (reference sequence). The CDR3 sequence is CASSYSGDRGYEQYF. The CDR3 nucleotides are TGTGCCAGCAGCTACAGTGGGGACAGGGGCTACGAGCAGTACTTC. The full variable domain, its missing parts supplied by reference TRBV7-9 and TRBJ2-7, is DTGVSQNPRHKITKRGQNVTFRCDPISEHNRLYWYRQTLGQGPEFLTYFQNEAQLEKSRLLSDRFSAERPKGSFSTLEIQRTEQGDSAMYLCASSYSGDRGYEQYFGPGTRLTVT.

This clone turned up a few times. The genes are TRBV30 and TRBJ1-1; perhaps TRBD1 as D (5 bases). V was cut by 0 bases and J by 2 bases, with 7 bases left in between. The germline gives CDR1 GTSNPN, CDR2 SVGIG (reference sequence). This CDR3 is built from 13 residues. CDR3: CAWSVDTNTEAFF. The CDR3 DNA reads as TGTGCCTGGAGTGTGGACACAAACACTGAAGCTTTCTTT.

This clone turned up a few times. The chain recombines TRBV29-1 with TRBJ1-2, with 7 bases lining up with TRBD1. Germline CDR1 and CDR2: SQVTM and ANQGSEA. Germline trimming cut 3 bases from V and 7 bases from J; bases unmatched to any gene: 8. This CDR3 spans 13 amino acids. The DNA for the CDR3 is TGCAGCGTTGACCCAGGGGGTATGACTGGCTACACCTTC. As protein: CSVDPGGMTGYTF.

This rearrangement joins TRBV21-1 to TRBJ2-7; the D segment call TRBD2 is taken from the table without a DNA check. TRBV21-1 is classified as a pseudogene. The CDR3 length is 17 residues. The CDR3 protein is CASSKALGGRGLYEQYF. In nucleotides, the CDR3 is TGTGCCAGCAGCAAAGCGCTGGGGGGAAGGGGCCTTTACGAGCAGTACTTC.

This clone was seen a handful of times. V and J are TRBV5-1 and TRBJ2-7; 9 bases line up with TRBD1. V dropped 4 bases and J dropped 5; count of bases not matched to a gene: 10. The length of the CDR3 is 15 residues. The V gene's germline CDR1 is SGHRS and CDR2 YFSETQ. The CDR3 is CASSPRMGQGNEQYF. DNA for the CDR3: TGCGCCAGCAGCCCCCGCATGGGACAGGGCAACGAGCAGTACTTC.

The rearrangement uses TRBV18 and TRBJ2-7; a weak D match, TRBD1 (6 bases). The CDR3 has 13 residues. Germline assignment: CDR1 KGHSH and CDR2 LQKENI. Trimming removed 3 bases at V and 7 bases at J, with 13 bases between. The CDR3 region is CASSPMIQGEQYF. The DNA for the CDR3 is TGTGCCAGCTCACCGATGATACAGGGTGAGCAGTACTTC.

Worth noting for this clone: Other DNA sequences in the same sample also yield this CDR3. The rearrangement joins TRBV23-1 to TRBJ1-5; D is perhaps TRBD1 (5 bases). TRBV23-1 is reported as an ORF; its role is uncertain. V was trimmed by 0 bases and J by 2 bases, leaving 8 bases between them. There are 15 residues in the CDR3. The CDR3 DNA follows: TGCGCCAGCAGTCAATCGGGCAGGGGCAATCAGCCCCAGCATTTT. Amino acid sequence: CASSQSGRGNQPQHF.

The V and J genes are TRBV18 and TRBJ1-2, with 8 bases identical to TRBD1. Trimming at V came to 1 base and at J to 5 bases, leaving 3 bases not matched to a gene. The CDR3 covers 14 residues. Germline lookup yields CDR1 KGHSH and CDR2 LQKENI. The CDR3 nucleotides read TGTGCCAGCTCACCACAAGGGACAGGATATGGCTACACCTTC. It yields the protein CASSPQGTGYGYTF. Full variable domain (missing parts from reference TRBV18 and TRBJ1-2): NAGVMQNPRHLVRRRGQEARLRCSPMKGHSHVYWYRQLPEEGLKFMVYLQKENIIDESGMPKERFSAEFPKEGPSILRIQQVVRGDSAAYFCASSPQGTGYGYTFGSGTRLTVV.

The chain combines TRBV4-1 with TRBJ2-7, with D possibly matching TRBD1 (6 bases). CDR1 MGHRA and CDR2 YSYEKL come from the germline V gene. V was shortened by 2 bases and J by 2 bases, with 10 bases between the two germline ends. CDR3 size: 14 residues. CDR3 in amino acids: CASSQTGYTYEQYF. For the CDR3, the DNA is TGCGCCAGCAGCCAAACAGGGTACACCTACGAGCAGTACTTC.

This clone was seen a few times. The gene calls are TRBV7-2 and TRBJ2-7; unclear D gene. Germline CDR1 reads SGHTA; CDR2 reads FQGNSA. Trimming stripped 1 base from V and 2 bases from J, with 15 bases between. The CDR3 extends over 16 amino acids. CDR3 amino acids: CASSLDSVVTTYEQYF. CDR3 DNA: TGTGCCAGCAGCTTAGACTCTGTGGTCACCACCTACGAGCAGTACTTC.

On this clone itself: The identical CDR3 is also encoded by other nucleotide sequences in the sample. The chain joins TRBV5-1 to TRBJ1-4, with D unresolved. Germline V gives CDR1 SGHRS, CDR2 YFSETQ. V was cut by 2 bases and J by 3 bases, with 5 bases left in between. The CDR3 contains 13 residues. The CDR3 reads CASSFGANEKLFF. The CDR3 DNA follows: TGCGCCAGCAGCTTCGGGGCTAATGAAAAACTGTTTTTT.

This chain uses TRBV5-1 with TRBJ2-2; D possibly corresponds to TRBD1 (5 bases). This CDR3 has 16 residues. Germline CDR1 is SGHRS and CDR2 is YFSETQ. The V end was cut by 4 bases, the J end by 1 base, with 14 bases between. CDR3 region: CASSPRTQENTGELFF. The CDR3 nucleotides are TGCGCCAGCAGCCCGCGGACACAAGAGAACACCGGGGAGCTGTTTTTT.

In this sample, this clone turned up a few times. The chain has TRBV19 and TRBJ1-1, with 10 bases that match TRBD1. J lost 2 bases, V lost 5 bases, and 5 bases had no gene match. The CDR3 spans 15 residues. Germline assignment: CDR1 LNHDA and CDR2 SQIVND (reference sequence). The CDR3 coding sequence is TGTGCCAGTAGTCCCAGACAGGGGGCCAACACTGAAGCTTTCTTT. Translated, it gives CASSPRQGANTEAFF.

A few counts support this clone. J is TRBJ1-5 and V is TRBV5-4, with D perhaps matching TRBD1 (5 bases). Germline values: CDR1 SGHNT, CDR2 YYREEE (reference sequence). The CDR3 is 15 residues long. Trimming shortened V by 1 base and J by 6 bases, and 14 bases separated the two germline ends. The CDR3 bases are TGTGCCAGCAGCTTGAACGGAGGGGCGGGTCAGCCCCAGCATTTT. Translated: CASSLNGGAGQPQHF.